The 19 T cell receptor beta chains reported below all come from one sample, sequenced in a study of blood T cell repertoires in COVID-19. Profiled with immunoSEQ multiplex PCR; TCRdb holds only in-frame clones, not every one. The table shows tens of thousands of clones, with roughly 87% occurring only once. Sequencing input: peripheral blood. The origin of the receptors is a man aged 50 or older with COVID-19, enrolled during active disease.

The CDR3 here is CASSKLGPTEAFF. The DNA of the CDR3 is TGTGCCAGCAGTAAATTGGGGCCCACTGAAGCTTTCTTT. The V call is TRBV27, the J call TRBJ1-1; the D gene is possibly TRBD1 (5 bases). V was cut by 5 bases and J by 4 bases, with 11 bases left in between. CDR3 length: 13 residues. The germline gives CDR1 MNHEY, CDR2 SMNVEV (reference sequence).

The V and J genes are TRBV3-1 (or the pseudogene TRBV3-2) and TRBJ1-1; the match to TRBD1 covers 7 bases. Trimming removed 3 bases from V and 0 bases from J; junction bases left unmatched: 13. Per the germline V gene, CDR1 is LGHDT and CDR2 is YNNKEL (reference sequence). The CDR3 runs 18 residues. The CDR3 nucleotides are TGTGCCAGCAGCCAGGAGGGACAGCGACCTACTATGAACACTGAAGCTTTCTTT. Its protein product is CASSQEGQRPTMNTEAFF.

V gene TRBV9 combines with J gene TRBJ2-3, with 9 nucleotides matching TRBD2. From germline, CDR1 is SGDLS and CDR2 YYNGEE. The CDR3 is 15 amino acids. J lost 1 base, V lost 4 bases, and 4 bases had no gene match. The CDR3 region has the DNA TGTGCCAGCAGCACCCGACTAGCGGGCACAGATACGCAGTATTTT. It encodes CASSTRLAGTDTQYF.

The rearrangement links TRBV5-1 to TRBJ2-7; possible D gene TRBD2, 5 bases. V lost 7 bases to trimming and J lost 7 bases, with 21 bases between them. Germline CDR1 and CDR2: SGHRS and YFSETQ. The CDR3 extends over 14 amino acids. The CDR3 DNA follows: TGCGCCAGCCGCCAACCCCTGGCGGGCGAGGAGCAGTACTTC. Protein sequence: CASRQPLAGEEQYF. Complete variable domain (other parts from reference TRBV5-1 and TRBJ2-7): KAGVTQTPRYLIKTRGQQVTLSCSPISGHRSVSWYQQTPGQGLQFLFEYFSETQRNKGNFPGRFSGRQFSNSRSEMNVSTLELGDSALYLCASRQPLAGEEQYFGPGTRLTVT.

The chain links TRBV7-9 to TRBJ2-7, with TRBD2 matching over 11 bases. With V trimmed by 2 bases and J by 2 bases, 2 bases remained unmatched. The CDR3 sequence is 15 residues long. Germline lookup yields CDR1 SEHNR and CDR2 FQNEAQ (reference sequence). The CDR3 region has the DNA TGTGCCAGCAGCTTACTAGCGGGAGGAGCCTACGAGCAGTACTTC. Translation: CASSLLAGGAYEQYF.

The CDR3 DNA is TGTGCCACCAGTGAAGACAGCCGCTACGAGCAGTACTTC. It is translated as CATSEDSRYEQYF. The chain joins TRBV24-1 to TRBJ2-7, with D maybe TRBD1 (5 bases). The germline gives CDR1 KGHDR, CDR2 SFDVKD. The CDR3 has 13 amino acids. The V and J ends lost 4 bases and 3 bases respectively, with 9 bases between them.

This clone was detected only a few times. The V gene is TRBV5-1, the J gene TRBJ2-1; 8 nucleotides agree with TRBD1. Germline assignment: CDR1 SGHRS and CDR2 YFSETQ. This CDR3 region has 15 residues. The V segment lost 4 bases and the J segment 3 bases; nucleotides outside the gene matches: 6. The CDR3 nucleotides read TGCGCCAGCAGCATCCAGACAGGGGACTACAATGAGCAGTTCTTC. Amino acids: CASSIQTGDYNEQFF.

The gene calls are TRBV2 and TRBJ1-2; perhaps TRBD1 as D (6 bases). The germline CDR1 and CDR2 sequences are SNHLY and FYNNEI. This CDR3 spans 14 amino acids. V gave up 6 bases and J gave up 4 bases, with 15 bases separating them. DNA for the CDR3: TGTGCCAGCAGCCAATCCGGACAGAGCTATGGCTACACCTTC. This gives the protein CASSQSGQSYGYTF.

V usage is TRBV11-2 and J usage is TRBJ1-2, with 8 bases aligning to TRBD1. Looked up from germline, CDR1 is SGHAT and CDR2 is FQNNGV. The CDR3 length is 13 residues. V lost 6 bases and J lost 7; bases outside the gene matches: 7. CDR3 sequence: CASRDREARGYTF. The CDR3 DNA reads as TGTGCCAGCAGGGACAGGGAGGCTCGTGGCTACACCTTC.

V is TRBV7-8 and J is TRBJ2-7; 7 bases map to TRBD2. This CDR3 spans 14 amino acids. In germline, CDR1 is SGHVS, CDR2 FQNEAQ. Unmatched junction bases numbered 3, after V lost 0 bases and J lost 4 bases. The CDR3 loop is CASSLAGLSYEQYF. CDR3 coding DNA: TGTGCCAGCAGCTTAGCGGGACTATCATACGAGCAGTACTTC. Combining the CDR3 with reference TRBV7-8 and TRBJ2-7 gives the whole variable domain GAGVSQSPRYKVAKRGQDVALRCDPISGHVSLFWYQQALGQGPEFLTYFQNEAQLDKSGLPSDRFFAERPEGSVSTLKIQRTQQEDSAVYLCASSLAGLSYEQYFGPGTRLTVT.

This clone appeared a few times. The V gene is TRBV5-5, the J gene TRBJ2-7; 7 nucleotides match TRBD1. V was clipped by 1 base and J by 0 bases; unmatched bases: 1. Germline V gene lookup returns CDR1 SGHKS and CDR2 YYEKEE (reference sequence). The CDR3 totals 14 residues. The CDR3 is CASSLWTGSYEQYF. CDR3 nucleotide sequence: TGTGCCAGCAGCTTGTGGACAGGCTCCTACGAGCAGTACTTC.

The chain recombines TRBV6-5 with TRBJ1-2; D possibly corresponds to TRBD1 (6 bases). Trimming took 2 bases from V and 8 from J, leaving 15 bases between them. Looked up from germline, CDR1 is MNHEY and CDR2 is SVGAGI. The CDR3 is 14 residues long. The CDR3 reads CASSYEGGIGGYTF. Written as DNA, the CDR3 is TGTGCCAGCAGTTACGAAGGGGGAATCGGAGGCTACACCTTC.

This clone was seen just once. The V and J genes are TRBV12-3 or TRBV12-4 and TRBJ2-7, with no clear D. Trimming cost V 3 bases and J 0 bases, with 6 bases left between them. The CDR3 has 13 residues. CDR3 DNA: TGTGCCAGCAGTTTGGTCAGCTCCTACGAGCAGTACTTC. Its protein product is CASSLVSSYEQYF.

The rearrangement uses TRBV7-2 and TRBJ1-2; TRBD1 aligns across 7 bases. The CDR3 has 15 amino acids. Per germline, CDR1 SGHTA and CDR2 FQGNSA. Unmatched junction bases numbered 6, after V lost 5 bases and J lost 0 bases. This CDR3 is CASSNYRGTNYGYTF. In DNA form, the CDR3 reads TGTGCCAGCAGCAATTACAGGGGTACTAACTATGGCTACACCTTC. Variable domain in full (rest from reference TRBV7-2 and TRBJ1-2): GAGVSQSPSNKVTEKGKDVELRCDPISGHTALYWYRQSLGQGLEFLIYFQGNSAPDKSGLPSDRFSAERTGGSVSTLTIQRTQQEDSAVYLCASSNYRGTNYGYTFGSGTRLTVV.

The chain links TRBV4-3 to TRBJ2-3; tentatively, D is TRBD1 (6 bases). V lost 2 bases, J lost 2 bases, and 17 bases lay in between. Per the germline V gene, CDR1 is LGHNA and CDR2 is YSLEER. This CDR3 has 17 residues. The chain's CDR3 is CASSQNQGGDPTDTQYF. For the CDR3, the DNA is TGCGCCAGCAGCCAAAACCAAGGGGGAGATCCCACAGATACGCAGTATTTT.

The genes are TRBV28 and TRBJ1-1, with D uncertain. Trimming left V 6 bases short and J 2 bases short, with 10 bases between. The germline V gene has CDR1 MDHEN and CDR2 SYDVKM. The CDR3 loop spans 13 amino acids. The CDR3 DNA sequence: TGTGCCAGCAGACAGAGTCTAAACACTGAAGCTTTCTTT. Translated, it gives CASRQSLNTEAFF.

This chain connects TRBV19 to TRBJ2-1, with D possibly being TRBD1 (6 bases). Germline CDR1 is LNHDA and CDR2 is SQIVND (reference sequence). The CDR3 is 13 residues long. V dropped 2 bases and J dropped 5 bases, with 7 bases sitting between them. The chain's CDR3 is CASSITGHNEQFF. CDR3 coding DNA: TGTGCCAGTAGTATAACAGGGCACAATGAGCAGTTCTTC.

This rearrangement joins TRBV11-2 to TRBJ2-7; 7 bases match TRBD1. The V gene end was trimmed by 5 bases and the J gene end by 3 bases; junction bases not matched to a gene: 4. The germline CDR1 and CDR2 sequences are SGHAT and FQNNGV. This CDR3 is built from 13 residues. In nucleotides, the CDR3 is TGTGCCAGCAGCAGGACAGGTGGCTACGAGCAGTACTTC. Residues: CASSRTGGYEQYF.

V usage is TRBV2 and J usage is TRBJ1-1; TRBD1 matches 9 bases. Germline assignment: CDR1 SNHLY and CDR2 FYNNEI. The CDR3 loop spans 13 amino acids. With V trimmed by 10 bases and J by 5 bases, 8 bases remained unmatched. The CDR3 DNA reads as TGTGCCAAAGCCGGACAGGGGAGGACTGAAGCTTTCTTT. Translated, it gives CAKAGQGRTEAFF.